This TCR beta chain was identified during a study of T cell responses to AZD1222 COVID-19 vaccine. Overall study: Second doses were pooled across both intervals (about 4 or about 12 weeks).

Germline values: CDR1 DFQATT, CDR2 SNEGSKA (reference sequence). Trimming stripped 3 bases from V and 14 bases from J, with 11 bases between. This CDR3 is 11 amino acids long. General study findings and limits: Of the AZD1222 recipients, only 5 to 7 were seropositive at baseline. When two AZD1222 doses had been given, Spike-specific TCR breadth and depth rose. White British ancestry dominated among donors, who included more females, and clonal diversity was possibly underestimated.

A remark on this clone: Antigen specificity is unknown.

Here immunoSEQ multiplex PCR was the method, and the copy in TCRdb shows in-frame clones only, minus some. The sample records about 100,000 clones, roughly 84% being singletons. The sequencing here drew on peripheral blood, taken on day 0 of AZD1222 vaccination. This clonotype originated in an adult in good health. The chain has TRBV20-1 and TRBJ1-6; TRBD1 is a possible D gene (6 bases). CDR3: CSASSPGALHF. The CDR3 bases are TGCAGTGCTAGCTCCCCAGGGGCCCTCCACTTT.